A selection of T cell receptor beta chains follows, all from one sample in a study of pediatric ulcerative colitis. The data were produced by immunoSEQ multiplex PCR, yet TCRdb's version contains in-frame clones alone and is incomplete. In the table there are some 40,000 clones, roughly four fifths of which are singletons. Sequencing used gut tissue. These receptors all stem from a boy between 5 and 17 years old with severe ulcerative colitis. CDR3s include the opening cysteine and the closing phenylalanine or tryptophan. The D gene is left open where the match is weak. Clone size is shown for a subset of rows, as once, few, many or a class of expanded clone.

TRBJ2-2 | NA | TRBD1 | TRBV10-3 | CAISEGQGEWANTGELFF | TGTGCCATCAGTGAGGGACAGGGGGAATGGGCGAACACCGGGGAGCTGTTTTTT
TRBJ1-6 | NA | NA | TRBV30 | CAWALNSPLHF | TGTGCCTGGGCACTTAATTCACCCCTCCACTTT
TRBJ1-1 | few | NA | TRBV7-6 | CASSLKSAPGEDTEAFF | TGTGCCAGCAGCTTAAAATCGGCTCCGGGGGAGGACACTGAAGCTTTCTTT
TRBJ2-7 | NA | NA | TRBV28 | CASSPRNRENYEQYF | TGTGCCAGCAGCCCACGCAACAGGGAAAACTACGAGCAGTACTTC
TRBJ1-2 | NA | TRBD1 | TRBV4-1 | CASSQAGTVNYGYTF | TGCGCCAGCAGCCAGGCCGGGACAGTGAACTATGGCTACACCTTC
TRBJ1-1 | NA | NA | TRBV10-1 | CASSESMGQPNTEAFF | TGCGCCAGCAGTGAGTCGATGGGCCAACCTAACACTGAAGCTTTCTTT
TRBJ2-7 | NA | NA | TRBV6-5 | CASSYSVGGRYEQYF | TGTGCCAGCAGTTACTCGGTCGGGGGGCGCTACGAGCAGTACTTC
TRBJ1-2 | NA | TRBD1 | TRBV6-6 | CASNQALQGAYGYTF | TGTGCCAGCAATCAGGCGTTACAGGGGGCGTATGGCTACACCTTC
TRBJ1-2 | NA | NA | TRBV7-9 | CASSEGPTLRGYTF | TGTGCCAGCAGCGAAGGCCCCACCTTGAGAGGCTACACCTTC
TRBJ2-7 | NA | TRBD1 | TRBV13 | CASSRPGTGPYEQYF | TGTGCCAGCAGCCGACCCGGGACAGGACCCTACGAGCAGTACTTC
TRBJ1-5 | NA | TRBD1 | TRBV5-1 | CARYRQGASGRRNQPQHF | TGCGCCCGATACCGACAGGGGGCGAGTGGCCGGCGCAATCAGCCCCAGCATTTT
TRBJ2-5 | NA | TRBD2 | TRBV2 | CASKTGTSGGLQETQYF | TGTGCCAGTAAAACCGGGACTAGCGGGGGGCTCCAAGAGACCCAGTACTTC
TRBJ2-1 | NA | NA | TRBV7-9 | CASSGTFGGGNEQFF | TGTGCCAGCAGCGGGACCTTCGGGGGTGGCAATGAGCAGTTCTTC
TRBJ2-5 | NA | NA | TRBV28 | CASSLPGGETQYF | TGTGCCAGCAGTTTGCCGGGGGGCGAGACCCAGTACTTC
TRBJ2-5 | NA | NA | TRBV5-1 | CASSLGTEGKTQYF | TGCGCCAGCAGCTTGGGGACCGAAGGGAAGACCCAGTACTTC
TRBJ2-2 | NA | TRBD2 | TRBV2 | CASSGFSGSYTGELFF | TGTGCCAGCAGTGGATTCAGCGGGAGTTACACCGGGGAGCTGTTTTTT
TRBJ2-1 | NA | NA | TRBV5-4 | CASSLRGSSYNEQFF | TGTGCCAGCAGCTTGAGGGGATCGTCCTACAATGAGCAGTTCTTC
TRBJ2-5 | few | NA | TRBV9 | CASSVDEGETQYF | TGTGCCAGCAGCGTAGATGAGGGAGAGACCCAGTACTTC
TRBJ2-2 | NA | NA | TRBV11-2 | CASSPQTLNTGELFF | TGTGCCAGCAGCCCCCAAACTTTGAACACCGGGGAGCTGTTTTTT
TRBJ2-3 | NA | NA | TRBV6-5 | CASSHADTQYF | TGTGCCAGCAGTCACGCAGATACGCAGTATTTT
TRBJ2-5 | few | NA | TRBV7-2 | CASSLEARDQETQYF | TGTGCCAGCAGCTTAGAGGCCCGGGACCAAGAGACCCAGTACTTC
TRBJ2-1 | NA | NA | TRBV7-2 | CASSLTHTGEQFF | TGTGCCAGCAGCTTAACTCATACGGGTGAGCAGTTCTTC
TRBJ2-2 | NA | NA | TRBV28 | CASSTWGVGELFF | TGTGCCAGCAGTACCTGGGGAGTCGGGGAGCTGTTTTTT
TRBJ2-7 | once | NA | TRBV5-1 | CASSLSSDSSYEQYF | TGCGCCAGCAGCTTGAGTAGCGACAGCTCCTACGAGCAGTACTTC
TRBJ2-5 | NA | NA | TRBV6-5 | CASSYSGLGETQYF | TGTGCCAGCAGTTACTCGGGCCTGGGAGAGACCCAGTACTTC
TRBJ2-7 | NA | NA | TRBV7-8 | CASSSLDGIVGHEQYF | TGTGCCAGCAGCTCGTTGGACGGGATAGTGGGCCACGAGCAGTACTTC
TRBJ2-2 | once | NA | TRBV10-2 | CAILNGRGGGELFF | TGCGCCATCCTAAATGGAAGGGGTGGCGGGGAGCTGTTTTTT
TRBJ2-1 | NA | NA | TRBV7-2 | CASSLVRLVGGFYNEQFF | TGTGCCAGCAGCTTAGTTAGACTAGTGGGGGGATTTTACAATGAGCAGTTCTTC
TRBJ1-2 | few | NA | TRBV5-6 | CASSLIMETNYGYTF | TGTGCCAGCAGCTTGATCATGGAGACTAACTATGGCTACACCTTC
TRBJ2-1 | once | NA | TRBV5-1 | CASSPQEGTGPNEQFF | TGCGCCAGCAGCCCCCAGGAAGGCACGGGTCCTAATGAGCAGTTCTTC
TRBJ2-5 | NA | NA | TRBV9 | CASSEGGQGLETQYF | TGTGCCAGCAGCGAGGGTGGGCAGGGGCTGGAGACCCAGTACTTC
TRBJ1-1 | NA | TRBD1 | TRBV7-2 | CASSQWTGRPFF | TGTGCCAGCAGCCAATGGACAGGGCGGCCTTTCTTT
TRBJ2-5 | NA | NA | TRBV9 | CASSLGLGYQETQYF | TGTGCCAGCAGCCTAGGACTGGGGTACCAAGAGACCCAGTACTTC
TRBJ1-3 | few | NA | TRBV23-1 | CASSQYWTGNTIYF | TGCGCCAGCAGTCAATACTGGACTGGAAACACCATATATTTT
TRBJ1-4 | NA | NA | TRBV28 | CATRGGSTNEKLFF | TGTGCCACACGGGGGGGATCAACTAATGAAAAACTGTTTTTT
TRBJ2-7 | NA | NA | TRBV4-2 | CASSQDRGSSYEQYF | TGTGCCAGCAGCCAAGATAGGGGCAGCTCCTACGAGCAGTACTTC